Only one count was recorded for the clone carrying this T cell receptor beta chain. This record comes from a study of blood T cell repertoires in COVID-19. Study overall: COVID-19 samples from acute and convalescent phases originated in the United States, Italy and Spain. Nucleic acid was either cDNA or gDNA, and it came from T cells, B-cell-depleted T cells, or PBMCs.

Some clones are missing from TCRdb's copy, which holds only in-frame ones; the method was immunoSEQ multiplex PCR. This sample carries about 110,000 clones, 75% to 90% of them seen once, and the ten largest clones take under 7%. V was clipped by 5 bases and J by 0 bases; unmatched bases: 4. Germline CDR1 reads SGHTA; CDR2 reads FQGTGA. The CDR3 totals 16 residues. The source is a woman aged 45-59 years with acute or convalescent COVID-19. The rearrangement uses TRBV7-3 and TRBJ2-6; TRBD1 matches at 7 bases. The sequenced sample was peripheral blood. Here the CDR3 DNA reads TGTGCCAGCAGCCAAGGGGGCAGCTCTGGGGCCAACGTCCTGACTTTC. Protein sequence: CASSQGGSSGANVLTF.